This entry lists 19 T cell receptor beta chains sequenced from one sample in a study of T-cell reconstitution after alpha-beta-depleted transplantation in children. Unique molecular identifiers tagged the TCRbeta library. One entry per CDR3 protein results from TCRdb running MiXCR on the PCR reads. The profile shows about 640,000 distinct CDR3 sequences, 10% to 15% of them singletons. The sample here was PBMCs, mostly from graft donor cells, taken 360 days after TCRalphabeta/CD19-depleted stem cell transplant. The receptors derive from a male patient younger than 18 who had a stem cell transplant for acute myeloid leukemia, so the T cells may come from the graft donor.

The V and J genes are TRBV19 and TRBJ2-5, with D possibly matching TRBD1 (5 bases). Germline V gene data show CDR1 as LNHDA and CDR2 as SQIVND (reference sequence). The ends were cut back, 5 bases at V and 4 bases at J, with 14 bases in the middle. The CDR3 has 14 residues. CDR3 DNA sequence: TGTGCCAGTAGTCTATTAGGGGATAGAGAGACCCAGTACTTC. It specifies CASSLLGDRETQYF.

CDR3 nucleotide sequence: TGCGCCAGCAGCTTGCTTAGCAGCCAAGAGACCCAGTACTTC. Its protein is CASSLLSSQETQYF. The chain employs TRBV5-1 and TRBJ2-5, with no clear D. Trimming removed 1 base at V and 1 base at J, with 8 bases between. In germline, CDR1 is SGHRS, CDR2 YFSETQ. The CDR3 has 14 amino acids.

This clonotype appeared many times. The CDR3 protein is CASSSYGELFF. CDR3 sequence (DNA): TGTGCCAGCAGCAGTTACGGGGAGCTGTTTTTT. The chain joins TRBV6-5 to TRBJ2-2; no definite D call. Trimming removed 6 bases from V and 7 bases from J, with 6 bases in between. The CDR3 length is 11 residues. Germline loops: CDR1 MNHEY, CDR2 SVGAGI.

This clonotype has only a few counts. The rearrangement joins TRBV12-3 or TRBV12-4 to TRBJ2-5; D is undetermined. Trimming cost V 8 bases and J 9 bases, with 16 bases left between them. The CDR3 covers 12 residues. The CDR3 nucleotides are TGTGCCAGCGGATACGCAGTCCCATCCCAGTACTTC. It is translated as CASGYAVPSQYF.

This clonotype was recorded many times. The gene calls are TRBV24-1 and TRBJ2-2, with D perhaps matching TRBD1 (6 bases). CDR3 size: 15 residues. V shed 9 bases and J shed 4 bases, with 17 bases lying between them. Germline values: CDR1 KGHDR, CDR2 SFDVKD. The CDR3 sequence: CATELGQYSTGELFF. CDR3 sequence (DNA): TGTGCCACCGAGCTTGGACAGTACTCCACCGGGGAGCTGTTTTTT.

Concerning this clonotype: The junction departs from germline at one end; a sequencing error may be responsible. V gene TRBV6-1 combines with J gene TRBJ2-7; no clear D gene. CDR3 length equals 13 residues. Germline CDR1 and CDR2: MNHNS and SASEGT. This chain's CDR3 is CASSVDSQHHFNF. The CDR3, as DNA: TGTGCCAGCAGTGTTGACTCCCAGCACCACTTCAACTTC.

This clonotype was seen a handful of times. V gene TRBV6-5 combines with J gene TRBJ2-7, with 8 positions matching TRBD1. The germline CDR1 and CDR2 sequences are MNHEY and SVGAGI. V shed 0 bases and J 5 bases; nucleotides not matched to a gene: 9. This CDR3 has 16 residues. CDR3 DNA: TGTGCCAGCAGTTACTCGGGAGGACAGGGCGGGAACGAGCAGTACTTC. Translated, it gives CASSYSGGQGGNEQYF.

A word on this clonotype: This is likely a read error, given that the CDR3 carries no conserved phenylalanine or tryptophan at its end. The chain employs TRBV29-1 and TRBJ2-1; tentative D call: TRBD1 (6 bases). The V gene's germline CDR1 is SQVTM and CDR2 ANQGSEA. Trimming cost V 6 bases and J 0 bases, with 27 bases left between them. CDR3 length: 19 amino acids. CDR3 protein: CSVNPINRAGSGSYNEQFV. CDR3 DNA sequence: TGCAGCGTGAATCCCATCAACAGGGCAGGATCCGGCTCCTACAATGAGCAGTTCGTC.

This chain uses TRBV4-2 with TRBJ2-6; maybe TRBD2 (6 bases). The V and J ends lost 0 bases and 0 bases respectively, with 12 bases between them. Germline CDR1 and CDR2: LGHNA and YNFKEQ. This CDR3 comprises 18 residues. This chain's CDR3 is CASSQERGKYSGANVLTF. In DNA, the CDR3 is TGTGCCAGCAGCCAAGAACGGGGGAAGTACTCTGGGGCCAACGTCCTGACTTTC.

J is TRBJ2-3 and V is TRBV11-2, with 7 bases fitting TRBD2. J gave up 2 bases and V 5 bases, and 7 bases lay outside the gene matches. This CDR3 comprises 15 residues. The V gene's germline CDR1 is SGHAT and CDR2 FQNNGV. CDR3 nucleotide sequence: TGTGCCAGCAGCCCCGGGACTACTTTCACAGATACGCAGTATTTT. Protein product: CASSPGTTFTDTQYF.

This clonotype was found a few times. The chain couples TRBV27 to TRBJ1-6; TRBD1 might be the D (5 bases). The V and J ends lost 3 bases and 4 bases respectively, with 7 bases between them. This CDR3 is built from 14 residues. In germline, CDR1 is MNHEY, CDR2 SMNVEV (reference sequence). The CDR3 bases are TGTGCCAGCAGTTTTGGGGGATATAATTCACCCCTCCACTTT. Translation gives CASSFGGYNSPLHF.

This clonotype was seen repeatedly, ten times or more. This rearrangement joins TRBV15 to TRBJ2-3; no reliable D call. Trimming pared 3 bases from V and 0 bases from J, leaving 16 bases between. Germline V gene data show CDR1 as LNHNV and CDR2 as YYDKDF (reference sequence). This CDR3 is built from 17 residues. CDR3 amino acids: CATSRGLVLGSTDTQYF. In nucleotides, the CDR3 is TGTGCCACCAGCAGGGGATTGGTCTTGGGCAGCACAGATACGCAGTATTTT.

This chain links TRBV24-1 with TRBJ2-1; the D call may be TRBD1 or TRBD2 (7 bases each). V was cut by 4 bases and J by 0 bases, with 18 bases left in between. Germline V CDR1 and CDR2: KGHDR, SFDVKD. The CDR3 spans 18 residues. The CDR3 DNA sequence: TGTGCCACCAGTGAAACGACAGGGAGGGGATCCTCCTACAATGAGCAGTTCTTC. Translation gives CATSETTGRGSSYNEQFF.

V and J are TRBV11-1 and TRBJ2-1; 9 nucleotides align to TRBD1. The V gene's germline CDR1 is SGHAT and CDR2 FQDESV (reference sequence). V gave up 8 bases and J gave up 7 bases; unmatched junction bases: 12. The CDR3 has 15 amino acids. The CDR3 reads CASRLKQGQGNEQFF. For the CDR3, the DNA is TGTGCCAGCCGACTCAAGCAGGGACAGGGAAATGAGCAGTTCTTC. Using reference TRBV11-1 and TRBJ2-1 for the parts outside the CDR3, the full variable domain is EAEVAQSPRYKITEKSQAVAFWCDPISGHATLYWYRQILGQGPELLVQFQDESVVDDSQLPKDRFSAERLKGVDSTLKIQPAELGDSAMYLCASRLKQGQGNEQFFGPGTRLTVL.

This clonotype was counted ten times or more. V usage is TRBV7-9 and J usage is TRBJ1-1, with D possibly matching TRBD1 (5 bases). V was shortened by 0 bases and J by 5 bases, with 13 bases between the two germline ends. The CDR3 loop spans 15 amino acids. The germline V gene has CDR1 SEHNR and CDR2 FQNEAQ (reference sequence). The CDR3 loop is CASSLAEGPWTEAFF. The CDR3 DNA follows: TGTGCCAGCAGCTTAGCTGAGGGGCCGTGGACTGAAGCTTTCTTT.

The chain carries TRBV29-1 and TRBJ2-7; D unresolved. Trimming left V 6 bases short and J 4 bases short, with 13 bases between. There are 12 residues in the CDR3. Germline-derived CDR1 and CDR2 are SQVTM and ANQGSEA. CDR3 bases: TGCAGCGTCCCCGGTTCCCCTTACGAGCAGTACTTC. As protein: CSVPGSPYEQYF.

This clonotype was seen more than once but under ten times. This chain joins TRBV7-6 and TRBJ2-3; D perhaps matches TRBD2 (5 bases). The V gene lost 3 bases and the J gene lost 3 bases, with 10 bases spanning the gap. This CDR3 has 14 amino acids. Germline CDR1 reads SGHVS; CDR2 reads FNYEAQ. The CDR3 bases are TGTGCCAGCAGCTTGGTCGGGGTAACAGATACGCAGTATTTT. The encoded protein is CASSLVGVTDTQYF.

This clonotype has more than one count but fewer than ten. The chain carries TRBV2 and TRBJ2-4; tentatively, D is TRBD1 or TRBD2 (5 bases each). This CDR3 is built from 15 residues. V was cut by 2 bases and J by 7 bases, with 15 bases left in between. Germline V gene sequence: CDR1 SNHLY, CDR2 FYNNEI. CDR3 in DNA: TGTGCCAGCAGTGAACAGAGGGGCCACAGGAACATTCAGTACTTC. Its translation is CASSEQRGHRNIQYF.

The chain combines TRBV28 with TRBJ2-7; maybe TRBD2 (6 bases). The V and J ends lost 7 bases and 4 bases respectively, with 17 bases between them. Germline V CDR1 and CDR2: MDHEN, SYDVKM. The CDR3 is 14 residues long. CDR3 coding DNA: TGTGCCAGCACCTTGACAGATGGGGGGTACGAGCAGTACTTC. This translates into CASTLTDGGYEQYF.